This T cell receptor beta chain is from a study of CD8+ T cells in alopecia areata. Study background: Administration of oral tofacitinib to treated patients was at 5 to 10 mg twice daily. Patients took tofacitinib for 6 to 18 months, followed by 6 drug-free months.

Treatment denoted: oral pan-JAK inhibitor, 5-10 mg twice daily. The CDR3 extends over 14 amino acids. Germline values: CDR1 SGHDT, CDR2 YYEEEE. V dropped 1 base and J dropped 4 bases, with 12 bases sitting between them. A note on this clone: Its antigen remains unknown.

The study, taken as a whole, reports: Scalp sample data also include resident alphabeta T cells from normal skin. Tofacitinib delivered significant drops in scalp clonality and in expanded CD8+ clones among the top 100.

Investigators isolated RNA and reverse transcribed it into cDNA to act as the sequencing template. Data came from immunoSEQ multiplex PCR; TCRdb stores just in-frame clones and leaves some out. Among some 130,000 clones listed, 50% to 65% were seen once. This clonotype originated in a human donor with alopecia areata. Sequences were derived from CD8+ T cells sorted from blood, sampled at week 4, from a patient treated with tofacitinib. This chain uses TRBV5-6 with TRBJ2-7; a possible D gene is TRBD1 (7 bases). The CDR3 reads CASSLLTGRYEQYF. CDR3 nucleotides: TGTGCCAGCAGCTTGTTGACAGGGAGGTACGAGCAGTACTTC.